Below are 4 T cell receptor beta chains sequenced from a single sample in a study of vaccination effects on CD4 cells after COVID-19 (dated by TCRdb to the early 2020s). Libraries were made using the immunoSEQ multiplex PCR assay. TCRdb re-hosts the immuneACCESS table, in-frame sequences only. Its copies lack some clones; in the studies checked, an unresolved V gene accounts for under half of them, and the cause for the rest is not known. Here the sample has under 20,000 clones; 70% occur a single time. Together, the top ten hold roughly 9.2% of the sample. No antigens are known for them. In the ViraFEST assay, PBMC were stimulated with viral peptide pools, and antigen-specific CD4+ T cell clonotypes were then identified by expansion using TCR sequencing. After approximately eleven days of culture, CD4+ T cells were isolated with the EasySep CD4+ T cell isolation kit. Each participant received two doses of an mRNA SARS-CoV-2 vaccine, either BNT162b2 or mRNA-1273.

Sequencing was performed on CD4+ T cells from PBMCs cultured with SARS-CoV-2 spike peptides, taken after COVID-19 vaccination. The cell subset or site tag for this specimen amounts to: SARS-CoV-2 spike overlapping peptide pool stimulation. The receptor source for this set is a human donor who received a COVID-19 vaccine.

In nucleotides, the CDR3 is TGTGCCAGCAGACAGGGGGCTTCCGGGGAGCTGTTTTTT. Translating gives CASRQGASGELFF. The chain recombines TRBV24-1 with TRBJ2-2, with 10 positions matching TRBD1. The V gene's germline CDR1 is KGHDR and CDR2 SFDVKD. The CDR3 consists of 13 residues. V dropped 11 bases and J dropped 6; count of bases not matched to a gene: 5.

The CDR3 loop reads CASSPSQGVIDEAFF. In nucleotides, the CDR3 is TGTGCCAGCTCACCATCACAGGGGGTAATAGATGAAGCTTTCTTT. The gene calls are TRBV18 and TRBJ1-1; 8 bases map to TRBD1. Germline values: CDR1 KGHSH, CDR2 LQKENI. CDR3 length equals 15 residues. J gave up 7 bases and V 2 bases, and 9 bases lay outside the gene matches.

CDR3 region: CASSSLWTGSTDTQYF. The CDR3 DNA is TGTGCCAGCAGCTCCCTGTGGACAGGGAGCACAGATACGCAGTATTTT. This rearrangement joins TRBV7-2 to TRBJ2-3; TRBD1 matches 8 bases. Germline V gene lookup returns CDR1 SGHTA and CDR2 FQGNSA. This CDR3 has 16 amino acids. V trimming: 4 bases; J trimming: 0 bases; junction bases outside the gene matches: 6.

CDR3: CASSPGSQPQHF. The CDR3 DNA sequence: TGTGCCAGCAGTCCCGGGAGTCAGCCCCAGCATTTT. J is TRBJ1-5 and V is TRBV12-3 or TRBV12-4; D is unresolved. The V end lost 5 bases, the J end lost 6 bases, and 8 bases lay between the germline ends. The CDR3 extends over 12 amino acids.